This T cell receptor (beta chain) was recovered during a study of shared clonotypes between healthy human individuals. Produced via immunoSEQ multiplex PCR; TCRdb's table is partial and in-frame only. Among millions of clones listed, approximately 90% were seen once. The source of this sequence is a man between 18 and 35 years old in good health. Sequencing input: naive CD4+ T cells sorted from blood. Subset: CD45RA+ positively selected.

Here the CDR3 DNA reads TGCGCCAGCAGCCCGGGATCCAGATTGAACACTGAAGCTTTCTTT. Its protein product is CASSPGSRLNTEAFF. The chain links TRBV5-1 to TRBJ1-1; no firm D call. The germline V gene has CDR1 SGHRS and CDR2 YFSETQ. There are 15 residues in the CDR3. Trimming left V 4 bases short and J 0 bases short, with 13 bases between.